The 7 T cell receptor beta chains below all came from one sample that was sequenced in a study of lymphopenia after photon versus proton radiotherapy. Profiling relied on immunoSEQ multiplex PCR, and the TCRdb table lists in-frame clones only, not all of them. Of tens of thousands of clones in the sample, roughly 86% are singletons; the top ten hold approximately 10%. The sample consisted of peripheral blood, taken from a patient treated with proton-based radiotherapy. The origin of the receptors is an older woman with pancreatic cancer. Some clones in this sample may be carry-over from other donors' samples.

This chain joins TRBV6-1 and TRBJ1-2, with D uncertain. Trimming pared 4 bases from V and 6 bases from J, leaving 6 bases between. Germline CDR1 is MNHNS and CDR2 is SASEGT. This CDR3 has 11 amino acids. The CDR3 nucleotides are TGTGCCAGCAGTGTATGGAATGGCTACACCTTC. Protein product: CASSVWNGYTF.

The chain joins TRBV28 to TRBJ1-2, with D maybe TRBD1 (5 bases). The CDR3 loop spans 13 amino acids. Germline loops: CDR1 MDHEN, CDR2 SYDVKM. The germline V and J ends were trimmed by 2 bases and 3 bases, with 7 bases remaining between them. The CDR3 DNA reads TGTGCCAGCAGTTTAGGGGGGGACTATGGCTACACCTTC. It translates to CASSLGGDYGYTF.

The chain employs TRBV4-2 and TRBJ2-3, with 10 bases matching TRBD1. V was clipped by 4 bases and J by 5 bases; unmatched bases: 12. Germline V gene data show CDR1 as LGHNA and CDR2 as YNFKEQ. This CDR3 has 17 amino acids. This CDR3 is CASSRSPGTGAGDTQYF. The CDR3 coding sequence is TGTGCCAGCAGCCGATCTCCCGGGACAGGGGCAGGAGATACGCAGTATTTT.

V gene TRBV6-5 combines with J gene TRBJ1-4, with unresolved D. Trimming took 8 bases from V and 6 from J, leaving 16 bases between them. Germline values: CDR1 MNHEY, CDR2 SVGAGI. There are 14 residues in the CDR3. This CDR3 is CASQRKGGDEKLFF. CDR3 in DNA: TGTGCCAGCCAACGGAAGGGTGGGGATGAAAAACTGTTTTTT.

The chain recombines TRBV7-6 with TRBJ1-1; 8 positions agree with TRBD1. CDR3 size: 13 residues. Germline V gene sequence: CDR1 SGHVS, CDR2 FNYEAQ. Trimming cost V 5 bases and J 4 bases; bases outside gene matches: 3. The CDR3 DNA is TGTGCCAGCAGCCATACAGGGGGCACTGAAGCTTTCTTT. Protein sequence: CASSHTGGTEAFF.

This chain connects TRBV25-1 to TRBJ2-3, with 14 bases aligning to TRBD2. Germline values: CDR1 MGHDK, CDR2 SYGVNS. The CDR3 spans 15 residues. The J segment lost 2 bases and the V segment lost 8 bases, leaving 3 bases of the junction unmatched. CDR3 loop: CASGTSGGYTDTQYF. CDR3 DNA: TGTGCCAGCGGGACTAGCGGGGGATACACAGATACGCAGTATTTT.

This sequence joins TRBV10-3 and TRBJ2-3; 7 nucleotides match TRBD1. V lost 10 bases to trimming and J lost 0 bases; unmatched junction nucleotides: 7. CDR3 length: 14 amino acids. Germline V CDR1 and CDR2: ENHRY, SYGVKD. CDR3 loop: CATRDSLSTDTQYF. As DNA, the CDR3 is TGTGCCACCCGGGACAGCTTAAGCACAGATACGCAGTATTTT.